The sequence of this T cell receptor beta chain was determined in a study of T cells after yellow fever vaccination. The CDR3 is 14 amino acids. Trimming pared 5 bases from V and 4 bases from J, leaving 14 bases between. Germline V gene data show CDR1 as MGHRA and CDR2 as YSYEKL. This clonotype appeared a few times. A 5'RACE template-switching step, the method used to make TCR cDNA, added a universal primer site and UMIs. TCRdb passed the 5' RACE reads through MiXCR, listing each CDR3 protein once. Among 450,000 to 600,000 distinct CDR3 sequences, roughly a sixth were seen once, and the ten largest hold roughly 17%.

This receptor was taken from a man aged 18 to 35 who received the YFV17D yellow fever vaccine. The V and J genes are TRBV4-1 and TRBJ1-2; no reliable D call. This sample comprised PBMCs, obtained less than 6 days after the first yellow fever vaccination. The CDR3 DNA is TGCGCCAGCAGCTCCCGGTCTTCTTCCTATGGCTACACCTTC. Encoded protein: CASSSRSSSYGYTF.